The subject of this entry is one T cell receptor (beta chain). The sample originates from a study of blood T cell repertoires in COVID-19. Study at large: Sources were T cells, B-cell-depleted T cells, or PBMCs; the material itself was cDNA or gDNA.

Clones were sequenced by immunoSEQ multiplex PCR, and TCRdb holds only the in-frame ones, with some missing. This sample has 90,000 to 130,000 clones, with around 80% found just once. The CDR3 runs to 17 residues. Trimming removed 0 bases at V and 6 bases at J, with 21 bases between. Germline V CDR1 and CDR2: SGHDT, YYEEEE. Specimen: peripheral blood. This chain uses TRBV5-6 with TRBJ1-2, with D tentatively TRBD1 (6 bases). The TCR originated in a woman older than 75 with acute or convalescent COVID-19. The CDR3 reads CASSLDTAWQGPDGYTF. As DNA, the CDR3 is TGTGCCAGCAGCTTGGACACCGCCTGGCAGGGGCCAGATGGCTACACCTTC.